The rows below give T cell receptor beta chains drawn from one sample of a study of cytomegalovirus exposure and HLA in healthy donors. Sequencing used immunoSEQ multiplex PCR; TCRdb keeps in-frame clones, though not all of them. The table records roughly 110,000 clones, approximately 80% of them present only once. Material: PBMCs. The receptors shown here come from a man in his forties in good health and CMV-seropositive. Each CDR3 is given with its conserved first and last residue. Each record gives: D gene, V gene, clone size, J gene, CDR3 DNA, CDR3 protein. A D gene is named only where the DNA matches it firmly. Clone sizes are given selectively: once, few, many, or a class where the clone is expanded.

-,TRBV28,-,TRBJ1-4,TGTGCCAGCAGGTCAGCGGCCGATTATAATGAAAAACTGTTTTTT,CASRSAADYNEKLFF
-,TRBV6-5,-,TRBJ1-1,TGTGCCAGCAGTAAGACCCTGGGCGACGCTTTCTTT,CASSKTLGDAFF
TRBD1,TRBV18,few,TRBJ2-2,TGTGCCAGCTCACGGACAGGGGCCGGGGAGCTGTTTTTT,CASSRTGAGELFF
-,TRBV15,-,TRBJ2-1,TGTGCCACCAGCAGGAACAGGAACAATGAGCAGTTCTTC,CATSRNRNNEQFF
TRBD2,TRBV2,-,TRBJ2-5,TGTGCCAGCAGTCTAGCGGGGGCGGTCCAAGAGACCCAGTACTTC,CASSLAGAVQETQYF
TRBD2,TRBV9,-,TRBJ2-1,TGTGCCAGCAGCGTAGAGGGACTAGCGGGGGGGCCAGGGAATGAGCAGTTCTTC,CASSVEGLAGGPGNEQFF
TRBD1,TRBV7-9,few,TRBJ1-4,TGTGCCAGCACCCCGTGGACAGGGAAGAATGAAAAACTGTTTTTT,CASTPWTGKNEKLFF
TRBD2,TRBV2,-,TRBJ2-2,TGTGCCAGCAGTGACCCCGGGGGGGGAGGAACCGGGGAGCTGTTTTTT,CASSDPGGGGTGELFF
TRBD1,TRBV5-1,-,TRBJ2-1,TGCGCCAGCGAAGGACAGGGGTCATCCTACAATGAGCAGTTCTTC,CASEGQGSSYNEQFF
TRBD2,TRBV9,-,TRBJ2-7,TGTGCCAGCAGCGTAGTGATAGCGGGTAACTACGAGCAGTACTTC,CASSVVIAGNYEQYF
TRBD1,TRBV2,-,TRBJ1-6,TGTGCCAGGGGGACAGGCAATTCACCCCTCCACTTT,CARGTGNSPLHF
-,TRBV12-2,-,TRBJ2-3,TGTGCAAGTCGGACTGGGCCCCACTACGGGGCAGATACGCAGTATTTT,CASRTGPHYGADTQYF
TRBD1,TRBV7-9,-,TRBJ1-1,TGTGCCAGCAGAGTCCTCCGGGACAGGGGCCCTGAAGCTTTCTTT,CASRVLRDRGPEAFF
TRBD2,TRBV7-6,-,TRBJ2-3,TGTGCCAGCAGCTTAGGGGGTAGCGGGGCAGCAGATACGCAGTATTTT,CASSLGGSGAADTQYF
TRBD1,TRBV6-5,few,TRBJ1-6,TGTGCCAGCTACAGCCGACAGGGTTATAATTCACCCCTCCACTTT,CASYSRQGYNSPLHF
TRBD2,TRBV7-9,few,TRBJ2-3,TGTTCCAGCAGCTTAGGGGGGCTAGCGGGGAGAGGGACAGATACGCAGTATTTT,CSSSLGGLAGRGTDTQYF
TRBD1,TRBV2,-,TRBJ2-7,TGTGCCAGCAGACCCCGGACAGGGGGGATCGAGCAGTACTTC,CASRPRTGGIEQYF
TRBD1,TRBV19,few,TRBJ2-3,TGTGCCAGTAGTTCCAGGGACAGGGACGCGCAGTATTTT,CASSSRDRDAQYF
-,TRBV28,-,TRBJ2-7,TGTGCCAGCAGTTTGAGGGTTCCCCCCGAGCAGTACTTC,CASSLRVPPEQYF
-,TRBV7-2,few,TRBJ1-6,TGTGCCAGCAGCTTAGGCAGGGTCCTCCACTTT,CASSLGRVLHF
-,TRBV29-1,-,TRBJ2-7,TGCAGCGTTGGAGGCCCTGGCTACGAGCAGTACTTC,CSVGGPGYEQYF
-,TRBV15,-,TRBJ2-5,TGTGCCACCAGCAGAGAATACAGGGTTTGGGGAGAGACCCAGTACTTC,CATSREYRVWGETQYF
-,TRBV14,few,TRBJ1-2,TGTGCCAGCAGCCAAGACGGGCAGGGGCCCTATGGCTACACCTTC,CASSQDGQGPYGYTF
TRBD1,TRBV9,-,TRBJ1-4,TGTGCCAGCAGCGGCGGGACAGCCTATGAAGGACTGTTTTTT,CASSGGTAYEGLFF